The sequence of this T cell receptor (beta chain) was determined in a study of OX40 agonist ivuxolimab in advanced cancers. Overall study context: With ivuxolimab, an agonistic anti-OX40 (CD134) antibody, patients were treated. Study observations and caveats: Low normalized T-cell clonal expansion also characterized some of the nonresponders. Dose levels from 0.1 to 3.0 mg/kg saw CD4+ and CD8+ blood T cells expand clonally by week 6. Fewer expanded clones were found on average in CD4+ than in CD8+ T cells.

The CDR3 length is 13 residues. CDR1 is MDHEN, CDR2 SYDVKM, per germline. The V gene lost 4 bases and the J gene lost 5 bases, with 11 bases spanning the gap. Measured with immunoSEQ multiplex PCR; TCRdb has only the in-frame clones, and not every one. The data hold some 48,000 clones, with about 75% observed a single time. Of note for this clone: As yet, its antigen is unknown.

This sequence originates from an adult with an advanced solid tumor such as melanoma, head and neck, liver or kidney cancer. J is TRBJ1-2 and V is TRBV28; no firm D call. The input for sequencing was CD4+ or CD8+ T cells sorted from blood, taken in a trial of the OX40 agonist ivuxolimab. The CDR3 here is CASSSTVTYGYTF. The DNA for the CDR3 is TGTGCCAGCAGTTCCACAGTCACTTATGGCTACACCTTC.